The 21 T cell receptor beta chains below come from one sample, sequenced in a study of T cells in Graves' hyperthyroidism and ophthalmopathy. Amplification yielded TCR beta CDR3 regions, with RNA transcripts as the source. An initial round of RT-PCR targeting the TCR CDR3 relied on the HTBI primer set. TCRdb reanalysed the multiplex PCR reads using MiXCR and keeps one entry per CDR3 protein. Of around 760,000 distinct CDR3 sequences listed, roughly a third are singletons. The sequenced material came from blood. The source of these receptors is a woman aged 40-49 years with Graves' hyperthyroidism.

In its sample, this clonotype was seen many times. V and J are TRBV19 and TRBJ1-1; D possibly corresponds to TRBD1 (6 bases). The germline gives CDR1 LNHDA, CDR2 SQIVND (reference sequence). Trimming left V 4 bases short and J 1 base short, with 10 bases between. The CDR3 spans 14 residues. The CDR3 nucleotides are TGTGCCAGTAGTAAAGGGACATCGAACACTGAAGCTTTCTTT. Its protein is CASSKGTSNTEAFF. Full variable domain (outside the CDR3, taken from reference TRBV19 and TRBJ1-1): DGGITQSPKYLFRKEGQNVTLSCEQNLNHDAMYWYRQDPGQGLRLIYYSQIVNDFQKGDIAEGYSVSREKKESFPLTVTSAQKNPTAFYLCASSKGTSNTEAFFGQGTRLTVV.

The chain is built from TRBV2 and TRBJ1-4; the match to TRBD1 covers 8 bases. Unmatched junction bases numbered 4, after V lost 4 bases and J lost 3 bases. Germline V gene data show CDR1 as SNHLY and CDR2 as FYNNEI. The CDR3 sequence is 15 residues long. As DNA, the CDR3 is TGTGCCAGCAGTGTTAACAGGGGGTCTAATGAAAAACTGTTTTTT. Its translation is CASSVNRGSNEKLFF.

This clonotype was recorded at least ten times. The gene calls are TRBV6-5 and TRBJ1-1, with D unresolved. The ends were cut back, 6 bases at V and 1 base at J, with 12 bases in the middle. Germline CDR1 MNHEY, CDR2 SVGAGI. The CDR3 runs to 14 residues. CDR3: CASRFIATNTEAFF. In nucleotides, the CDR3 is TGTGCCAGCAGATTCATTGCCACGAACACTGAAGCTTTCTTT.

This clonotype was detected many times. V gene TRBV10-1 combines with J gene TRBJ2-7; D may be TRBD1 or TRBD2 (5 bases each). With 6 bases removed from V and 0 bases from J, the gap between germline ends came to 24 bases. CDR3 size: 18 residues. CDR1 and CDR2 (germline): WNHNN, SYGVQD (reference sequence). The CDR3 DNA follows: TGCGCCAGCAGGAGGGTAGGGTGGGGCAGCTTTTCCTCCTACGAGCAGTACTTC. As protein: CASRRVGWGSFSSYEQYF.

This clonotype was counted many times. The V and J genes are TRBV5-1 and TRBJ1-1, with D perhaps TRBD1 (6 bases). V lost 4 bases to trimming and J lost 0 bases, with 10 bases between them. Germline V CDR1 and CDR2: SGHRS, YFSETQ. The CDR3 totals 14 residues. Here the CDR3 reads CASSEGGLNTEAFF. The CDR3 nucleotides are TGCGCCAGCAGCGAGGGGGGGCTGAACACTGAAGCTTTCTTT.

The chain combines TRBV7-8 with TRBJ1-1, with no clear D. The germline V and J ends were trimmed by 5 bases and 4 bases, with 11 bases remaining between them. This CDR3 comprises 13 residues. The germline gives CDR1 SGHVS, CDR2 FQNEAQ. Here the CDR3 reads CASSQEILTEAFF. CDR3 coding DNA: TGTGCCAGCAGCCAAGAAATCCTCACTGAAGCTTTCTTT.

This clonotype was counted a few times. The V gene is TRBV29-1, the J gene TRBJ2-3, with D maybe TRBD1 (5 bases). Between the trimmed V and J ends, which lost 5 bases and 6 bases, there was a span of 21 bases. Germline CDR1 reads SQVTM; CDR2 reads ANQGSEA. This CDR3 spans 15 amino acids. The CDR3 bases are TGCAGCGTTCCCCCCGCAGGGCGGTTCATGGATACGCAGTATTTT. Protein sequence: CSVPPAGRFMDTQYF.

On this clonotype itself: Here the CDR3 omits its conserved ending phenylalanine or tryptophan, so a read error is the likely source. This sequence joins TRBV7-9 and TRBJ1-1; possible D gene TRBD1, 5 bases. Germline V gives CDR1 SEHNR, CDR2 FQNEAQ (reference sequence). The CDR3 extends over 13 amino acids. Trimming left V 5 bases short and J 0 bases short, with 7 bases between. The CDR3 here is CASSTTVNTEAFS. The CDR3 coding sequence is TGTGCCAGCAGCACGACAGTGAACACTGAAGCTTTCTCT.

The gene calls are TRBV27 and TRBJ1-4; TRBD1 is a possible D gene (5 bases). Germline V gene lookup returns CDR1 MNHEY and CDR2 SMNVEV (reference sequence). The CDR3 contains 14 residues. The V end lost 10 bases, the J end lost 3 bases, and 15 bases lay between the germline ends. The CDR3 DNA is TGTGCCAACGGGACGAAGGCCGCTAATGAAAAACTGTTTTTT. Protein product: CANGTKAANEKLFF.

This clonotype was counted at least ten times. The genes are TRBV10-3 and TRBJ1-1; 8 bases are shared with TRBD1. CDR3 size: 14 residues. Germline V gene sequence: CDR1 ENHRY, CDR2 SYGVKD. V trimming: 5 bases; J trimming: 4 bases; junction bases outside the gene matches: 6. CDR3 bases: TGTGCCATCAGTCCGGGACAGGACACCACTGAAGCTTTCTTT. Amino acids: CAISPGQDTTEAFF.

The J gene is TRBJ1-4, the V gene TRBV10-3; D is undetermined. Trimming took off 11 bases at V and 0 bases at J, with 16 bases between the two ends. CDR3 length: 15 residues. Germline assignment: CDR1 ENHRY and CDR2 SYGVKD. Here the CDR3 DNA reads TGTGCCCGCAGCCAAGCAGGCCCAACTAATGAAAAACTGTTTTTT. It codes for CARSQAGPTNEKLFF.

The CDR3 region has the DNA TGTGCCAGCAGACTTCGACAGGGGATATCCGGGGAGCTGTTTTTT. Its translation is CASRLRQGISGELFF. The J gene is TRBJ2-2, the V gene TRBV7-2, with 8 bases lining up with TRBD1. CDR1 is SGHTA, CDR2 FQGNSA, per germline. The length of the CDR3 is 15 residues. Trimming cost V 6 bases and J 6 bases; bases outside gene matches: 9.

This clonotype was picked up a small number of times. The chain links TRBV11-2 to TRBJ1-1; D call uncertain. The germline V gene encodes CDR1 SGHAT and CDR2 FQNNGV. Trimming removed 3 bases from V and 3 bases from J, with 11 bases in between. This CDR3 comprises 14 residues. The CDR3 coding sequence is TGTGCCAGCAGCTTTAGAACCGGGGACACTGAAGCTTTCTTT. Translated: CASSFRTGDTEAFF.

The chain recombines TRBV7-9 with TRBJ1-1; D is possibly TRBD1 (5 bases). Germline V gene lookup returns CDR1 SEHNR and CDR2 FQNEAQ (reference sequence). V lost 6 bases to trimming and J lost 4 bases, with 24 bases between them. The CDR3 is made up of 17 amino acids. The CDR3 loop is CASRRIWGTGRFTEAFF. CDR3 nucleotides: TGTGCCAGCAGACGTATATGGGGGACGGGACGTTTCACTGAAGCTTTCTTT.

The rearrangement links TRBV9 to TRBJ2-7, with TRBD2 matching 11 bases. The trim removed 3 bases at V and 4 bases at J, leaving 6 bases unmatched. Germline V CDR1 and CDR2: SGDLS, YYNGEE. The CDR3 covers 15 residues. CDR3 nucleotide sequence: TGTGCCAGCAGCGGAGTAGCGGGAGGGAGGTACGAGCAGTACTTC. It is translated as CASSGVAGGRYEQYF.

The chain carries TRBV4-1 and TRBJ1-5; tentatively, D is TRBD1 (5 bases). CDR1 MGHRA and CDR2 YSYEKL come from the germline V gene. V lost 3 bases to trimming and J lost 5 bases, with 14 bases between them. This CDR3 comprises 15 residues. The DNA for the CDR3 is TGCGCCAGCAGCCAGGGGCAGGGCTCGTATCAGCCCCAGCATTTT. Encoded protein: CASSQGQGSYQPQHF.

This clonotype was detected a few times. The chain combines TRBV15 with TRBJ2-3, with 8 bases lining up with TRBD2. This CDR3 region has 16 residues. Unmatched junction bases numbered 7, after V lost 0 bases and J lost 5 bases. Germline loops: CDR1 LNHNV, CDR2 YYDKDF (reference sequence). CDR3 residues: CATSRDKGLVVDTQYF. CDR3 DNA: TGTGCCACCAGCAGAGATAAGGGACTAGTCGTAGATACGCAGTATTTT.

This clonotype appeared many times. The gene calls are TRBV12-3 or TRBV12-4 and TRBJ1-2, with a possible D match to TRBD1 (6 bases). The germline V and J ends were trimmed by 8 bases and 6 bases, with 16 bases remaining between them. The CDR3 is made up of 13 amino acids. Written as DNA, the CDR3 is TGTGCCAGCCGGGCGGACAGCAAAAATGGCTACACCTTC. Translation gives CASRADSKNGYTF.

In this sample, this clonotype turned up many times. This rearrangement joins TRBV19 to TRBJ1-2; weak D call: TRBD1 (6 bases). V gave up 7 bases and J gave up 6 bases, with 24 bases separating them. Germline V lookup: CDR1 LNHDA, CDR2 SQIVND (reference sequence). This CDR3 spans 16 amino acids. For the CDR3, the DNA is TGTGCCAGTACTGACGCAGGGGTCTTATTTACGAATGGCTACACCTTC. As protein: CASTDAGVLFTNGYTF.

The rearrangement links TRBV2 to TRBJ1-1; D not resolved. Looked up from germline, CDR1 is SNHLY and CDR2 is FYNNEI. The CDR3 consists of 13 residues. The V gene lost 4 bases and the J gene lost 0 bases, with 6 bases spanning the gap. CDR3 loop: CASSAEVNTEAFF. For the CDR3, the DNA is TGTGCCAGCAGTGCGGAAGTGAACACTGAAGCTTTCTTT.

The CDR3 nucleotides are TGTGCCACCAGTGATTTGGGGGTTGTGGGCCAGAACACCGGGGAGCTGTTTTTT. It yields the protein CATSDLGVVGQNTGELFF. The chain carries TRBV24-1 and TRBJ2-2; no clear D. The CDR3 is 18 amino acids. Germline V gives CDR1 KGHDR, CDR2 SFDVKD. Trimming pared 0 bases from V and 1 base from J, leaving 14 bases between.